The sequence of this TCR beta chain was determined in a study of human T cells and chemical hapten exposure. Study details: Women made up most patients, who had alopecia areata, totalis or universalis. Whole-study findings and limits: DPC sensitization did not alter TCRs above 1 in 1000 frequency.

This CDR3 region has 14 residues. Germline V gene data show CDR1 as DFQATT and CDR2 as SNEGSKA (reference sequence). Trimming cost V 2 bases and J 0 bases, with 8 bases left between them. The sample's time point: pre-sensitization, week 0. Treatment denoted: therapeutic diphenylcyclopropenone sensitization with weekly scalp DPC. As concerns this clonotype: Its antigen is currently unknown.

Each CDR3 protein gets one entry after TCRdb re-called the RACE reads with MiXCR. The sample shows fewer than 300,000 distinct CDR3 sequences, 7.5% to 9% of them seen only once. This TCR came from a woman in her thirties or forties with alopecia areata. Some clones in this sample may be carry-over from other donors' samples. The sample consisted of whole blood, taken in connection with sensitization to the hapten diphenylcyclopropenone (DPC). This rearrangement joins TRBV20-1 to TRBJ1-5; D call uncertain. The CDR3 bases are TGCAGTGCTAGAATGGGATATAGCAATCAGCCCCAGCATTTT. As protein: CSARMGYSNQPQHF.